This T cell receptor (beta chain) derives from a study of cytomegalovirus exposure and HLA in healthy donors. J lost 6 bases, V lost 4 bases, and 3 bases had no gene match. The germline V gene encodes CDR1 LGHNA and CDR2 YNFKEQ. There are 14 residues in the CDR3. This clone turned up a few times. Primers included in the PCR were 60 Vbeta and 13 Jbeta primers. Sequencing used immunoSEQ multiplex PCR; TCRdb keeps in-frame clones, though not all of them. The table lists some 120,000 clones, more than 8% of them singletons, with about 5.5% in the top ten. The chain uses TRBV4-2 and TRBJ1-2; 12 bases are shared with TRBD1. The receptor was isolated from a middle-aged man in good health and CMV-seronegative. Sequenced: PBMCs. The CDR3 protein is CASSRGQGADGYTF. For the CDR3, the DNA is TGTGCCAGCAGCCGGGGACAGGGGGCGGATGGCTACACCTTC.